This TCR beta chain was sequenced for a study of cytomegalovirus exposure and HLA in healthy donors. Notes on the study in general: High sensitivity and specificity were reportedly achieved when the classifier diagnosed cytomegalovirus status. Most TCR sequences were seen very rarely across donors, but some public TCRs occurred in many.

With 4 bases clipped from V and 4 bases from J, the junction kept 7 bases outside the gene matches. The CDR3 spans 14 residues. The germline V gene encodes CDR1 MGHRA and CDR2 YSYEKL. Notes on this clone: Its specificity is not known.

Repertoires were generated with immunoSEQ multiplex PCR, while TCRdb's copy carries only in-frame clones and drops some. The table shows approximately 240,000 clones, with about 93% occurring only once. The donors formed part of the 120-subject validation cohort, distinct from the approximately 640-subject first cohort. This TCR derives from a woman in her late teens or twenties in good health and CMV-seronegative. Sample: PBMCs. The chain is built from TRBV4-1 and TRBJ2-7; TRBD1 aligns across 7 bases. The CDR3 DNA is TGCGCCAGCAGCCTAGCAAGGGGGCCTTACGAGCAGTACTTC. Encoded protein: CASSLARGPYEQYF.